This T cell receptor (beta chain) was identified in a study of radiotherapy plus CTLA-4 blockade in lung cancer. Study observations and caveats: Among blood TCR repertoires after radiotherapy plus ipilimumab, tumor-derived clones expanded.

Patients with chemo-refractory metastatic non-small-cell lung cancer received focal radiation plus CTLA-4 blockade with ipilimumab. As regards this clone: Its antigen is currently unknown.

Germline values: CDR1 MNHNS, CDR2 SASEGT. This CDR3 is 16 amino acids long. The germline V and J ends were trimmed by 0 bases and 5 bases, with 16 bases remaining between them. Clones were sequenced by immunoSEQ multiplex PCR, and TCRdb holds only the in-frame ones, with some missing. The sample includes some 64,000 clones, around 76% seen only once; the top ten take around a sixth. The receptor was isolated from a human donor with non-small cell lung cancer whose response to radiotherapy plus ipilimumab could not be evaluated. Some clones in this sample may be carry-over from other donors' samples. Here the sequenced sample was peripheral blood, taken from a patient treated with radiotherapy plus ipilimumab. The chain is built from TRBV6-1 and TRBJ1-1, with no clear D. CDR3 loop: CASSEAGTRRVTEAFF. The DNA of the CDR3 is TGTGCCAGCAGTGAAGCTGGAACTCGGCGGGTGACTGAAGCTTTCTTT.